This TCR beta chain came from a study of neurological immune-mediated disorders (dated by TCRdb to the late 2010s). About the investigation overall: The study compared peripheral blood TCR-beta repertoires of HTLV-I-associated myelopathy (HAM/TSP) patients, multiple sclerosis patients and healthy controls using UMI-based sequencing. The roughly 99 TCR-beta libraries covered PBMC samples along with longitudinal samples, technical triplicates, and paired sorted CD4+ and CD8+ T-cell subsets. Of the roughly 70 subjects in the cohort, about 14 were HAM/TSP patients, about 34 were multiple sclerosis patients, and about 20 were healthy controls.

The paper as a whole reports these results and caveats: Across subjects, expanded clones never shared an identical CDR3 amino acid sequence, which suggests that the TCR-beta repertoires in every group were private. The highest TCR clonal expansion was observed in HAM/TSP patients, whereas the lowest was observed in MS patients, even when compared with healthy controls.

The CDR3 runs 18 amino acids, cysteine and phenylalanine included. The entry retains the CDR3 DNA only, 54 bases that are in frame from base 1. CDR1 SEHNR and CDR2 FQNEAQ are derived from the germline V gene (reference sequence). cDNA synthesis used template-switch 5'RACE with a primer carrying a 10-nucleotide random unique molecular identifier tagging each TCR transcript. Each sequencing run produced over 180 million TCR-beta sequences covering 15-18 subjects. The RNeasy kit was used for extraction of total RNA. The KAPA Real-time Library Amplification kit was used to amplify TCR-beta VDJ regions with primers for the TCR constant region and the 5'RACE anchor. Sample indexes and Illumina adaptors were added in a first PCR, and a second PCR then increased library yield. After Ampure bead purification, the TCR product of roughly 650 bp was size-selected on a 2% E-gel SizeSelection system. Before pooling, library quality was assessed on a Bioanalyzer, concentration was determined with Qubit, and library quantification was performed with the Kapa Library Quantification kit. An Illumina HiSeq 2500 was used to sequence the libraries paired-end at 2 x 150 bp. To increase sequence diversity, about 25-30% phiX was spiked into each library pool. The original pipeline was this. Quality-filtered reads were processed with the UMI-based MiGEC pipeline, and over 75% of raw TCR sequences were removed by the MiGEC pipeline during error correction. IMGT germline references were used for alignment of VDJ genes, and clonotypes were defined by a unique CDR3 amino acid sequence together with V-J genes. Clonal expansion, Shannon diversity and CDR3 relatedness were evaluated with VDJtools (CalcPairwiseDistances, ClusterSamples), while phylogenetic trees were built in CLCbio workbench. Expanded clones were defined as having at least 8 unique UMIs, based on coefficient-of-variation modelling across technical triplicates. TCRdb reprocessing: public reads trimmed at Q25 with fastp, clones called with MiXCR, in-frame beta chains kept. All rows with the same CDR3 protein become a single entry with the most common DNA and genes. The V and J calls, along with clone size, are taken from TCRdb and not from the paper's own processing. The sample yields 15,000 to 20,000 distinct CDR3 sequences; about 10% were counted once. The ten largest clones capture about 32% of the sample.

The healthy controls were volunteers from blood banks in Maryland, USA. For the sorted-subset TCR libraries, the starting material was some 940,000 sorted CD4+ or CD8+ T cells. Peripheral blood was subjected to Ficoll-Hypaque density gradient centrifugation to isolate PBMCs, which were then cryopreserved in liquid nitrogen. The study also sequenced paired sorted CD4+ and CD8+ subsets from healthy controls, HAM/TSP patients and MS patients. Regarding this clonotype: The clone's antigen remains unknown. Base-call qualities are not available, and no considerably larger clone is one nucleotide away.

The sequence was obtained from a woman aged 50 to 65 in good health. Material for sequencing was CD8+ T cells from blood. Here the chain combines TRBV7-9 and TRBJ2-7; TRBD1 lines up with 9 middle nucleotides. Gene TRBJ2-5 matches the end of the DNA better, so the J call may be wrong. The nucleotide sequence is TGTGCCAGCAGCTTAGCGCGTGGACAGGGGAGGTTGGGAGAGACCCAGTACTTC. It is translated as CASSLARGQGRLGETQYF.